The clone carrying this TCR beta chain is medium-sized by share. No antigen is known for it. The CDR3 consists of 14 residues. Germline trimming cut 7 bases from V and 3 bases from J; bases unmatched to any gene: 7. General study results and limits: Tumor memory CD4+ T cell TCR gene usage clustered with blood and lymph node memory CD4+ cells and lymph node naive CD4+ cells.

Purified naive CD4+ T cells were depleted of CD25+ Tregs. Adaptor-ligated barcode primers were used to amplify TRBV12-4/TRBJ1-2 clonotypes. TCRdb independently ran MiXCR on the multiplex PCR reads; one entry per CDR3 protein. The table lists over 2,000 distinct CDR3 sequences, under 5% of them singletons. The source of this sequence is a female donor with breast cancer. Material for sequencing was naive CD4+ T cells sorted from blood. Subset in this sample: naive CD4+ T cells, CD4+CD45RA+CD25-. The V gene is TRBV12-3 or TRBV12-4, the J gene TRBJ1-2; 8 bases match TRBD1. The CDR3, as DNA: TGTGCCAGCACACCTCAGGGACAGGACTATGGCTACACCTTC. Translated, it gives CASTPQGQDYGYTF.